This T cell receptor beta chain stems from a study of control samples from healthy donors and cancer patients. Germline V gene lookup returns CDR1 SQVTM and CDR2 ANQGSEA. The CDR3 is 14 amino acids. V lost 2 bases to trimming and J lost 4 bases, with 14 bases between them. The method was immunoSEQ multiplex PCR; TCRdb's version includes in-frame clones alone and lacks a portion of them. This repertoire shows about 230,000 clones, roughly 87% found once; its top ten account for 13%. This clonotype was sampled from a woman in her fifties or sixties with lung cancer. The gene calls are TRBV29-1 and TRBJ2-5; the D gene could be TRBD1 or TRBD2 (5 bases each). The sequenced material came from PBMCs. CDR3 protein: CSVETGLGIETQYF. The CDR3 DNA is TGCAGCGTTGAAACGGGGCTCGGAATAGAGACCCAGTACTTC.